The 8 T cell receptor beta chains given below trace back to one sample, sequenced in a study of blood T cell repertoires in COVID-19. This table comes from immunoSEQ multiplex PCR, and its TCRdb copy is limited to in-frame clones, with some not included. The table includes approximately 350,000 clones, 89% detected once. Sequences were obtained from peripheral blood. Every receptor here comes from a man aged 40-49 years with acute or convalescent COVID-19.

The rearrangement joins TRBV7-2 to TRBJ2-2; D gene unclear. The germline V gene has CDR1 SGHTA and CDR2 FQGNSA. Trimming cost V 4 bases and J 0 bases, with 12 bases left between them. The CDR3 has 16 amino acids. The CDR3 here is CASSSQPVANTGELFF. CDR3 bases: TGTGCCAGCAGCTCCCAACCGGTGGCGAACACCGGGGAGCTGTTTTTT.

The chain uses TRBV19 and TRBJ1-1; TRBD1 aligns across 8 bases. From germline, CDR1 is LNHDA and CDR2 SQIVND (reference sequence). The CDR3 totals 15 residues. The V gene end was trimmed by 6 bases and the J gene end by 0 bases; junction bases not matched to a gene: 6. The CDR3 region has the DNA TGTGCCAGTAGAAAAGGACAGGGTATGAACACTGAAGCTTTCTTT. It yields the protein CASRKGQGMNTEAFF.

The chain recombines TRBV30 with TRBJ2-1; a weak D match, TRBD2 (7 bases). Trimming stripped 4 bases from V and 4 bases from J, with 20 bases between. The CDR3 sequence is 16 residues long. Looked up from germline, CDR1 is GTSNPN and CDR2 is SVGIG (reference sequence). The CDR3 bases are TGTGCCTGGACTCAGGCCCAAGGGGGGGAGTACAATGAGCAGTTCTTC. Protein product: CAWTQAQGGEYNEQFF.

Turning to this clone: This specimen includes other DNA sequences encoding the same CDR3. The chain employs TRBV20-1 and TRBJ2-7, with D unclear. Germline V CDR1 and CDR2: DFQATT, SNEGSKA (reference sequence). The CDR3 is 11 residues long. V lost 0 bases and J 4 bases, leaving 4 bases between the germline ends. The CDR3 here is CSARDSYEQYF. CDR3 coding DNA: TGCAGTGCTAGAGACAGTTACGAGCAGTACTTC.

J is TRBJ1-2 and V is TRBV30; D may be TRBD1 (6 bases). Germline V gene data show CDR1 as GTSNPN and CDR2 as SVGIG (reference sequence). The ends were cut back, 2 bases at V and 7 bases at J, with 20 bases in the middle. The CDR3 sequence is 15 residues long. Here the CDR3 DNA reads TGTGCCTGGAGTCCACACAGGGTTCTTTTCCCTGGCTACACCTTC. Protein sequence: CAWSPHRVLFPGYTF. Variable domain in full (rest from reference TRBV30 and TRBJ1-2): SQTIHQWPATLVQPVGSPLSLECTVEGTSNPNLYWYRQAAGRGLQLLFYSVGIGQISSEVPQNLSASRPQDRQFILSSKKLLLSDSGFYLCAWSPHRVLFPGYTFGSGTRLTVV.

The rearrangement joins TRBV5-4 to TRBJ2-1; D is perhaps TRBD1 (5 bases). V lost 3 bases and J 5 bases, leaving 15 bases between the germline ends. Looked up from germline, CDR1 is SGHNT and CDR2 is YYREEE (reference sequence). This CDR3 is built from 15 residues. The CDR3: CASSSPYRPDNEQFF. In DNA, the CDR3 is TGTGCCAGCAGCTCCCCCTACAGGCCCGACAATGAGCAGTTCTTC.

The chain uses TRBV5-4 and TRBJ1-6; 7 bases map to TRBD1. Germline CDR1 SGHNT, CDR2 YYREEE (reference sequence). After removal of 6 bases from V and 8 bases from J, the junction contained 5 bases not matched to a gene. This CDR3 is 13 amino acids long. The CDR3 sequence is CASKQGPDSPLHF. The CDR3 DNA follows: TGTGCCAGCAAACAGGGGCCAGATTCACCCCTCCACTTT.

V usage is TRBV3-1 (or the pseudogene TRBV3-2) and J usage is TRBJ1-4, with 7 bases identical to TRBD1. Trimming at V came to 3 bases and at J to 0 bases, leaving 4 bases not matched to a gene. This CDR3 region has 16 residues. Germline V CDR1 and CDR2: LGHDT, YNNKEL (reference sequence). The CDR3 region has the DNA TGTGCCAGCAGCCACCCAGGGGGATCAACTAATGAAAAACTGTTTTTT. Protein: CASSHPGGSTNEKLFF.